These T cell receptor beta chains were read from a single sample in a study of cytomegalovirus exposure and HLA in healthy donors. Measured with immunoSEQ multiplex PCR; TCRdb has only the in-frame clones, and not every one. The data contain about 160,000 clones, 75% to 85% of them singletons. The material sequenced was PBMCs. These receptors were obtained from a man between 50 and 59 years old in good health and CMV-seropositive. Each CDR3 is given with its conserved first and last residue. D genes are given only for firm matches. Some rows mark clone size as missing; the rest say once, few, many or name a class of expanded clone.

j_call v_call clone_size d_call cdr3_aa cdr3_nt
TRBJ2-3 TRBV5-4 . . CASSLSQGATDTQYF TGTGCCAGCAGCTTGTCCCAAGGGGCGACAGATACGCAGTATTTT
TRBJ1-6 TRBV6-6 . . CASSPTGTGNLHF TGTGCCAGCAGCCCAACAGGAACAGGCAACCTCCACTTT
TRBJ2-5 TRBV29-1 . TRBD2 CSVSAGGKKETQYF TGCAGCGTTAGTGCGGGGGGGAAAAAAGAGACCCAGTACTTC
TRBJ2-2 TRBV29-1 . . CSVGQVSNTGELFF TGCAGCGTTGGACAGGTGTCGAACACCGGGGAGCTGTTTTTT
TRBJ2-3 TRBV28 . TRBD1 CASRTGGTDTQYF TGTGCCAGCCGGACAGGCGGCACAGATACGCAGTATTTT
TRBJ2-1 TRBV9 . . CASSAYEGYNEQFF TGTGCCAGCAGCGCCTACGAGGGCTACAATGAGCAGTTCTTC
TRBJ1-5 TRBV6-1 few TRBD1 CASTNPGQGRQPQHF TGTGCCAGCACCAACCCCGGACAGGGACGTCAGCCCCAGCATTTT
TRBJ2-1 TRBV5-6 once TRBD1 CASTFPGQGLNEQFF TGTGCCAGCACTTTCCCGGGACAGGGACTCAATGAGCAGTTCTTC
TRBJ1-5 TRBV5-1 . . CASSLAPGAGQPQHF TGCGCCAGCAGCTTGGCCCCAGGTGCAGGTCAGCCCCAGCATTTT
TRBJ2-1 TRBV28 . . CASSILASSYNEQFF TGTGCCAGCAGTATACTAGCCAGCTCCTACAATGAGCAGTTCTTC
TRBJ2-2 TRBV5-4 . TRBD2 CASSPSGGAYTGELFF TGTGCCAGCAGCCCGAGCGGGGGGGCGTACACCGGGGAGCTGTTTTTT
TRBJ1-1 TRBV29-1 few . CSVRSSMNTEAFF TGCAGCGTCCGTAGTAGTATGAACACTGAAGCTTTCTTT
TRBJ1-5 TRBV28 . TRBD1 CASSLRGQFNQPQHF TGTGCCAGCAGTTTACGGGGACAGTTCAATCAGCCCCAGCATTTT
TRBJ2-1 TRBV11-2 . TRBD2 CASSLISGRASYNEQFF TGTGCCAGCAGCTTAATTAGCGGGAGGGCTTCCTACAATGAGCAGTTCTTC
TRBJ2-1 TRBV7-7 . . CASSGGPGQVNYNEQFF TGTGCTAGCAGCGGGGGCCCCGGACAGGTAAACTACAATGAGCAGTTCTTC
TRBJ2-4 TRBV15 . . CATNQGGGQNIQYF TGTGCCACCAACCAAGGGGGTGGGCAAAACATTCAGTACTTC
TRBJ2-1 TRBV29-1 . TRBD2 CSVSGTSGVPSRYNEQFF TGCAGCGTTTCCGGGACTAGCGGGGTCCCCTCCAGATACAATGAGCAGTTCTTC
TRBJ2-3 TRBV11-3 . TRBD2 CASSFSGVLTDTQYF TGTGCCAGCAGCTTTAGCGGGGTTCTCACAGATACGCAGTATTTT
TRBJ2-7 TRBV5-4 . . CASSLDRAAYEQYF TGTGCCAGCAGCTTGGACAGGGCGGCCTACGAGCAGTACTTC
TRBJ1-2 TRBV27 . TRBD1 CASSNRMVTGGGFFGYTF TGTGCCAGCTCCAATCGGATGGTCACAGGGGGCGGATTTTTTGGCTACACCTTC
TRBJ1-1 TRBV29-1 . . CSAATGANTEAFF TGCAGCGCCGCGACAGGTGCGAACACTGAAGCTTTCTTT
TRBJ1-4 TRBV18 . . CASSPQQGGTNEKLFF TGTGCCAGCTCACCGCAACAGGGCGGAACTAATGAAAAACTGTTTTTT
TRBJ2-1 TRBV19 few TRBD1 CASSSRDREYNEQFF TGTGCCAGTAGTAGCCGGGACAGGGAGTACAATGAGCAGTTCTTC
TRBJ1-6 TRBV5-6 . TRBD1 CASSLEGAFYSPLHF TGTGCCAGCAGCTTGGAGGGGGCGTTTTATTCACCCCTCCACTTT
TRBJ2-6 TRBV25-1 . . CASSESRPSGANVLTF TGTGCCAGCAGTGAATCTCGTCCCTCTGGGGCCAACGTCCTGACTTTC
TRBJ1-2 TRBV10-3 few . CAIRGADNTRDGYTF TGTGCCATCAGGGGCGCGGACAACACAAGGGATGGCTACACCTTC
TRBJ1-3 TRBV18 . . CASSSGSGNTIYF TGTGCCAGCTCATCGGGCTCTGGAAACACCATATATTTT
TRBJ2-1 TRBV5-6 . . CASTPTGSSYNEQFF TGTGCCAGCACCCCGACAGGAAGCTCCTACAATGAGCAGTTCTTC
TRBJ1-6 TRBV4-3 . . CASSQERSGTSNSPLHF TGCGCCAGCAGCCAAGAAAGGTCCGGGACAAGCAATTCACCCCTCCACTTT
TRBJ1-1 TRBV28 once . CASSHASRELNTEAFF TGTGCCAGCAGTCACGCCTCCAGGGAATTGAACACTGAAGCTTTCTTT
TRBJ1-6 TRBV6-5 . TRBD1 CASRRTGRNSPLHF TGTGCCAGCAGAAGGACAGGGCGCAATTCACCCCTCCACTTT
TRBJ2-5 TRBV15 . TRBD2 CATSRASGGPRGETQYF TGTGCCACCAGCAGAGCCAGCGGGGGGCCTAGGGGAGAGACCCAGTACTTC
TRBJ2-5 TRBV19 . TRBD1 CASSDRDKETQYF TGTGCCAGCTCGGACAGGGATAAAGAGACCCAGTACTTC
TRBJ2-3 TRBV5-6 . TRBD2 CASSRRGVASTDTQYF TGTGCCAGCAGCCGGCGGGGGGTTGCTAGCACAGATACGCAGTATTTT
TRBJ2-7 TRBV19 . TRBD2 CASSRLLAGNSYEQYF TGTGCCAGTAGTAGATTACTAGCGGGAAACTCCTACGAGCAGTACTTC
TRBJ1-2 TRBV7-9 . TRBD1 CASSFTGGPYGYTF TGTGCCAGCAGCTTCACAGGGGGCCCCTATGGCTACACCTTC
TRBJ1-2 TRBV5-8 many TRBD1 CASTSSGQSYGYTF TGTGCCAGCACCTCCTCGGGACAGAGCTATGGCTACACCTTC
TRBJ1-5 TRBV6-6 . . CASSYGQSNQPQHF TGTGCCAGCAGTTACGGACAGAGCAATCAGCCCCAGCATTTT
TRBJ1-4 TRBV4-3 . TRBD1 CASSQDRDRVDEKLFF TGCGCCAGCAGCCAAGACCGGGACAGGGTAGATGAAAAACTGTTTTTT
TRBJ1-5 TRBV19 . TRBD1 CASSIAGGSLEAQHF TGTGCCAGTAGTATCGCAGGGGGTAGCCTTGAAGCCCAGCATTTT
TRBJ1-2 TRBV19 few TRBD1 CASRDRGVYGYTF TGTGCCAGCCGGGACAGGGGCGTCTATGGCTACACCTTC
TRBJ1-2 TRBV6-1 . . CASSERVSPNYGYTF TGTGCCAGCAGTGAGAGGGTCAGTCCTAACTATGGCTACACCTTC
TRBJ1-2 TRBV6-5 once TRBD1 CASSSRGPPSNYGYTF TGTGCCAGCAGTTCCAGGGGGCCCCCCTCTAACTATGGCTACACCTTC
TRBJ1-6 TRBV6-1 . . CASSEQYLNSPLHF TGTGCCAGCAGTGAGCAGTATCTCAATTCACCCCTCCACTTT
TRBJ2-2 TRBV25-1 . TRBD1 CASSEALQGSTGELFF TGTGCCAGCAGTGAAGCTTTACAGGGGAGCACCGGGGAGCTGTTTTTT
TRBJ1-1 TRBV25-1 few . CASSVTGNTEAFF TGTGCCAGCAGTGTCACAGGGAACACTGAAGCTTTCTTT
TRBJ1-6 TRBV5-5 . . CASSFESLSSPLHF TGTGCCAGCAGCTTCGAGTCCCTTTCATCGCCCCTCCACTTT
TRBJ2-5 TRBV29-1 once TRBD1 CSVHLPTLGQRKQETQYF TGCAGCGTCCATTTACCAACCCTGGGACAGAGAAAACAAGAGACCCAGTACTTC
TRBJ2-5 TRBV14 . TRBD2 CASSQTSVGETQYF TGTGCCAGCAGCCAGACTAGCGTGGGGGAGACCCAGTACTTC
TRBJ2-5 TRBV5-1 . . CASSVTGLGQETQYF TGCGCCAGCAGCGTAACAGGGCTAGGACAAGAGACCCAGTACTTC
TRBJ2-7 TRBV7-9 . . CASSSLGGTPYYEQYF TGTGCCAGCAGCTCCCTGGGGGGGACACCCTACTACGAGCAGTACTTC